This TCR beta chain was documented in a study of beta chain features in type 1 diabetes (dated by TCRdb to the late 2010s). Concerning the study at large: No differences in mean age, gender distribution, total cell number or subset yield were found between patients and healthy donors. In the study, recently diagnosed type 1 diabetes patients and matched healthy donors were compared on the TCRB repertoires of their sorted circulating CD4+ T cell subsets. Regulatory and stem cell-like memory subsets were isolated from only 8 patients and roughly eight healthy donors, whereas naive and central memory subsets came from all 30 or so donors. A total of approximately 100,000,000 sorted cells were examined across all samples, and the number of cells per subset was strongly correlated with RNA yield.

On this clone: The antigen this receptor binds is unknown. The record has no base qualities; no much larger clone is one base away.

From each donor, a single peripheral blood sample of 100 to 150 mL on average was drawn into heparinised tubes. Using a panel that included CD45RO, CCR7, CD25, CD127, CD95 and CD27, naive, central memory, regulatory and stem cell-like memory CD4+ T cells were sorted on a BD FACSAria II. A purity above 95% was achieved for all sorted populations. PBMCs were isolated right away by Lymphoprep density gradient centrifugation and were stained directly, without culture. So that batch effects would be minimized, each experiment stained and sorted samples in pairs, pairing one healthy donor with one patient. Between the V and J ends, shortened by 4 bases and 5 bases respectively, the junction contains 14 bases. Reading from cysteine to phenylalanine, the CDR3 counts 13 amino acids. The retained sequence is limited to the CDR3, 39 bases, with the frame set at the first base. The germline V gene (reference sequence) sets CDR1 to GTSNPN and CDR2 to SVGIG.

Overall study results and their limits: Because the HLA sub-analyses included only small numbers of individuals, any influence of HLA type on TCRB rearrangement was left unresolved. Fewer insertions and more nucleotide deletions at VDJ recombination sites were observed in patients with type 1 diabetes, implying thymic rearrangement abnormalities. Because cDNA was sequenced instead of genomic DNA, activated cells with high expression could be over-represented, although the groups did not differ in activation or CD3 levels. Type 1 diabetes patients showed a moderate but significant shortening of TCRB CDR3 length in all four CD4+ subsets. Shorter templates might be favored by PCR, yet because patient and control samples were amplified and corrected together, any such skew would affect both groups equally. The naive, central memory and regulatory TCRB repertoires appeared to resemble one another more closely among patients than among healthy donors.

The High Capacity cDNA Reverse Transcription Kit was used to reverse transcribe all of the isolated RNA, meaning that expressed TCRB transcripts were what got sequenced. Naive, central memory and regulatory T cell samples underwent deep immunoSEQ sequencing, averaging about 3.3 million total reads per sample. Sorted cells were lysed in RLT buffer, and RNA was extracted using DNase-treated RNeasy Micro or Mini kits according to cell number. To prevent cross-contamination, every cell subset was processed on its own, while patient and healthy donor samples were processed together. Using the immunoSEQ multiplex PCR, TCRB sequences were amplified from cDNA into 87-bp fragments spanning the CDR3 region. Sequencing of the amplicons was done on the Illumina HiSeq platform. From the authors' description of their analysis: PCR bias was computationally corrected using synthetic template baselines, reads within Hamming distance 2 were collapsed, and singletons that could not be merged were discarded. By aligning reads against IMGT, V, D and J genes, CDR3 length, and insertions or deletions at six rearrangement sites were assigned. Clonotype counts were normalized to sorted cell number within each subset before computing true diversity and Gini coefficients with the tcR R package. Repertoire sharing was quantified using the overlap coefficient calculated on TCRB nucleotide sequences. As a proxy for the pre-selection repertoire, out-of-frame TCRB sequences from naive cells were analyzed. TCRdb re-hosts the immuneACCESS table, in-frame sequences only. Its copies lack some clones; in the studies checked, an unresolved V gene accounts for under half of them, and the cause for the rest is not known. V and J calls and clone size are those listed in that table; D and trimming were worked out from the DNA. For this sample the table gives a few hundred thousand clones, of which about 15% were detected only once. The ten largest clones take up around 0.039% of the sample.

The rearrangement combines TRBV30 with TRBJ1-1; TRBD1 is possibly the D segment (6 matching bases). Sequenced material: naive CD4+ T cells from blood. Sample cell subset or site, as interpreted from the label and publication: true naive CD4+ T cells. The clonotype comes from a man aged 25 to 45 in good health. The DNA sequence follows: TGTGCCTGGAAATCACGGGGGCGTACTGAAGCTTTCTTT. Its translation is CAWKSRGRTEAFF.